What follows are 6 T cell receptor beta chains derived from one specimen sequenced in a study of blood T cell repertoires in COVID-19. Assay: immunoSEQ multiplex PCR; the TCRdb copy retains only in-frame clones and omits some. This table holds 65,000 to 95,000 clones, 70% to 90% found once. The sample taken for sequencing was peripheral blood. All receptors derive from a man aged 25 to 40 with acute or convalescent COVID-19.

V is TRBV30 and J is TRBJ2-3; D is unresolved. The CDR3 is made up of 14 amino acids. Germline CDR1 GTSNPN, CDR2 SVGIG (reference sequence). V dropped 2 bases and J dropped 6 bases, with 15 bases sitting between them. The CDR3, as DNA: TGTGCCTGGAGTCCGTCCCGACTGGCGGATACGCAGTATTTT. Encoded protein: CAWSPSRLADTQYF.

For this clone: The junction departs from germline at one end; a sequencing error may be responsible. This chain joins TRBV6-6 and TRBJ2-7; D not resolved. The CDR3 sequence is 16 residues long. Germline V gene lookup returns CDR1 MNHNY and CDR2 SVGAGI (reference sequence). CDR3 DNA: TGTGTCAGCAGTTACGGCAGTTCCGCACCGCCCTACGAGCAGTACTTC. Amino acid sequence: CVSSYGSSAPPYEQYF.

The V gene is TRBV27, the J gene TRBJ2-7; D is unclear. Trimming took off 3 bases at V and 6 bases at J, with 6 bases between the two ends. CDR1 and CDR2 (germline): MNHEY, SMNVEV (reference sequence). There are 11 residues in the CDR3. The CDR3 region has the DNA TGTGCCAGCAGTTTTAATCTCGAGCAGTACTTC. It encodes CASSFNLEQYF.

The sample holds one count of this clone. The V gene is TRBV14, the J gene TRBJ2-7; TRBD1 aligns across 11 bases. Germline assignment: CDR1 SGHDN and CDR2 FVKESK. This CDR3 is built from 16 residues. V was clipped by 4 bases and J by 4 bases; unmatched bases: 9. CDR3 loop: CASSPSGTGGKYEQYF. CDR3 sequence (DNA): TGTGCCAGCAGCCCTTCAGGGACAGGGGGAAAGTACGAGCAGTACTTC. Variable domain in full (rest from reference TRBV14 and TRBJ2-7): EAGVTQFPSHSVIEKGQTVTLRCDPISGHDNLYWYRRVMGKEIKFLLHFVKESKQDESGMPNNRFLAERTGGTYSTLKVQPAELEDSGVYFCASSPSGTGGKYEQYFGPGTRLTVT.

V usage is TRBV5-1 and J usage is TRBJ1-2; TRBD1 agrees at 8 bases. CDR3 length equals 14 residues. Germline V gene sequence: CDR1 SGHRS, CDR2 YFSETQ. Losses at the gene ends were 2 bases for V and 6 bases for J; bases not matched to a gene: 6. The CDR3: CASSFDRGFNGYTF. The CDR3 DNA reads as TGCGCCAGCAGCTTTGACAGGGGATTTAATGGCTACACCTTC.

The V and J genes are TRBV11-2 and TRBJ2-3, with a tentative D call TRBD2 (6 bases). Germline values: CDR1 SGHAT, CDR2 FQNNGV. This CDR3 contains 13 residues. Trimming pared 5 bases from V and 0 bases from J, leaving 6 bases between. The CDR3 protein is CASSTSSTDTQYF. For the CDR3, the DNA is TGTGCCAGCAGCACTAGCAGCACAGATACGCAGTATTTT.